This T cell receptor beta chain was identified during a study of PD-L1 blockade in urothelial cancer. Overall study context: Males with bladder-origin urothelial cancer made up about 85% of the roughly 29 patients.

Documented time point: pretreatment peripheral blood. The protocol was immunoSEQ multiplex PCR, while the TCRdb copy is restricted to in-frame clones and leaves out a portion. This repertoire shows 90,000 or so clones, nearly 90% found once; its top ten account for around 1.5%. From germline, CDR1 is LGHNA and CDR2 YNFKEQ. The germline V and J ends were trimmed by 4 bases and 1 base, with 13 bases remaining between them. CDR3 size: 15 residues. The material sequenced was PBMCs, taken around atezolizumab (anti-PD-L1) treatment. The sequence derives from a man aged 55 to 70 with urothelial cancer. The V and J genes are TRBV4-2 and TRBJ2-5; maybe TRBD2 (6 bases). CDR3 sequence: CASSLATGSQETQYF. The CDR3 region has the DNA TGTGCCAGCAGCCTCGCGACCGGGAGCCAAGAGACCCAGTACTTC.